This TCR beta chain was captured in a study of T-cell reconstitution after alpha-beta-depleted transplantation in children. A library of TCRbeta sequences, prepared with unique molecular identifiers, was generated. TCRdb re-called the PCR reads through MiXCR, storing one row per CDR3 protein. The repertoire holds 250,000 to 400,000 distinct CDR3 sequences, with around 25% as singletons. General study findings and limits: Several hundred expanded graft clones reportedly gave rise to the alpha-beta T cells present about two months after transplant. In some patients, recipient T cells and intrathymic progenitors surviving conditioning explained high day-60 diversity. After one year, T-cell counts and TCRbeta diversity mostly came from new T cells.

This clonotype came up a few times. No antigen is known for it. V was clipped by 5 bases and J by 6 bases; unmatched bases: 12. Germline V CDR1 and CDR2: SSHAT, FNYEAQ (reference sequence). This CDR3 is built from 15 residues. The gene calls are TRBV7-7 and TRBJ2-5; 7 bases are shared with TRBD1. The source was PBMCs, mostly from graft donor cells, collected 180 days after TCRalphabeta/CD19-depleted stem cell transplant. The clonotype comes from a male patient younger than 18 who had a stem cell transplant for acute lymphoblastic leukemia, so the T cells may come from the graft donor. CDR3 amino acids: CASSPQTGMGQTQYF. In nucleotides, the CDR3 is TGTGCCAGCAGCCCGCAGACAGGGATGGGGCAGACCCAGTACTTC. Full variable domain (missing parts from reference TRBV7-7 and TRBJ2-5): GAGVSQSPRYKVTKRGQDVTLRCDPISSHATLYWYQQALGQGPEFLTYFNYEAQPDKSGLPSDRFSAERPEGSISTLTIQRTEQRDSAMYRCASSPQTGMGQTQYFGPGTRLLVL.